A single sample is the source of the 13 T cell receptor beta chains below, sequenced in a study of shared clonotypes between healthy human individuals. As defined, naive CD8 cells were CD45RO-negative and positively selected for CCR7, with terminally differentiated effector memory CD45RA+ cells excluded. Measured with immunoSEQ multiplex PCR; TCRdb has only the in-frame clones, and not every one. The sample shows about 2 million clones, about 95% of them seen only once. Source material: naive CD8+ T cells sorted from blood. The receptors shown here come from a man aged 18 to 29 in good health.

The CDR3 DNA reads TGCAGCGTTCACGGACAGGGTTGGACTGAAGCTTTCTTT. Protein: CSVHGQGWTEAFF. The V and J genes are TRBV29-1 and TRBJ1-1; 8 bases match TRBD1. Looked up from germline, CDR1 is SQVTM and CDR2 is ANQGSEA. CDR3 length equals 13 residues. Trimming cost V 5 bases and J 5 bases; bases outside gene matches: 7.

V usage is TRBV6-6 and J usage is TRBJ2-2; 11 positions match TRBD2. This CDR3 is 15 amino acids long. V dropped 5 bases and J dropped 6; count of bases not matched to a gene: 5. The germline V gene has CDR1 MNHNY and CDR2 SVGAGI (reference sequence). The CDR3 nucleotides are TGTGCCAGCAGTCTTAGCGGGAGGGGCGCCGGGGAGCTGTTTTTT. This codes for CASSLSGRGAGELFF.

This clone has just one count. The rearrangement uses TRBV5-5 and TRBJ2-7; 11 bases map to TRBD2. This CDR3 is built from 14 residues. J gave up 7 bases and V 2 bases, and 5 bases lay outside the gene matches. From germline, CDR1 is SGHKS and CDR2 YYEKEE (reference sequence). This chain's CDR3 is CASSFGLAGPEQYF. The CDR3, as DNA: TGTGCCAGCAGCTTTGGACTAGCGGGCCCGGAGCAGTACTTC.

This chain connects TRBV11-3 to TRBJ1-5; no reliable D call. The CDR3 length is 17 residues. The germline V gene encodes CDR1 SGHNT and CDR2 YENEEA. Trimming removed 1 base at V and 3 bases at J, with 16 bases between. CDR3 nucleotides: TGTGCCAGCAGCTTAGTTCCGGTCAAGGCCTTCAATCAGCCCCAGCATTTT. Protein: CASSLVPVKAFNQPQHF.

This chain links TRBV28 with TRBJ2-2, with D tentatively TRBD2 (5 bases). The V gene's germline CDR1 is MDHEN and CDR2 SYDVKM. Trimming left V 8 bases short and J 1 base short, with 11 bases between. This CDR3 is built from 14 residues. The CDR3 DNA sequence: TGTGCCAGCGGGAGTGTGGAGAACACCGGGGAGCTGTTTTTT. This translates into CASGSVENTGELFF. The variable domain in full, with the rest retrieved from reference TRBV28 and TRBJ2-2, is DVKVTQSSRYLVKRTGEKVFLECVQDMDHENMFWYRQDPGLGLRLIYFSYDVKMKEKGDIPEGYSVSREKKERFSLILESASTNQTSMYLCASGSVENTGELFFGEGSRLTVL.

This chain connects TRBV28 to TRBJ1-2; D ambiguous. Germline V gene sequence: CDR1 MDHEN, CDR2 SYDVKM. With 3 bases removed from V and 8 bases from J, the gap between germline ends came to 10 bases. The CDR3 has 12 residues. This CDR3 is CASSFGEWGYTF. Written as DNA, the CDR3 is TGTGCCAGCAGTTTTGGGGAGTGGGGCTACACCTTC.

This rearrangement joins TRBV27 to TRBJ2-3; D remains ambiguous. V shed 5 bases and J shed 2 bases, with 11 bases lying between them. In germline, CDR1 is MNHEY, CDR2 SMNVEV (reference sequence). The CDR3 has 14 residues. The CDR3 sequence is CASSPRTVTDTQYF. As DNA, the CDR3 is TGTGCCAGCAGTCCCAGGACGGTCACAGATACGCAGTATTTT.

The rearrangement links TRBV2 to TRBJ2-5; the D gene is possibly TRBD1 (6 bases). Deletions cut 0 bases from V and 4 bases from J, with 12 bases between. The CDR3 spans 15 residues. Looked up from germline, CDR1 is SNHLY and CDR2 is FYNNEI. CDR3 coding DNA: TGTGCCAGCAGTGAAGCAATGGCAGGGGCAGAGACCCAGTACTTC. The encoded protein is CASSEAMAGAETQYF.

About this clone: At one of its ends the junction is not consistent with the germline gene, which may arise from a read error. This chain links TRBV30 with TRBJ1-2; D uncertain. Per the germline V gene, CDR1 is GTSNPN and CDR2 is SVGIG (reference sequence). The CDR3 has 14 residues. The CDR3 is CAWRPPGRHPYYGF. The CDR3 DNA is TGTGCCTGGCGGCCCCCAGGCAGGCACCCCTACTACGGCTTC.

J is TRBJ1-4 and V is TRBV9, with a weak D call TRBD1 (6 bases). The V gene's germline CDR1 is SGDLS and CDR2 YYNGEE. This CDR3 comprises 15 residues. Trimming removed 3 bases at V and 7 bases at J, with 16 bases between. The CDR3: CASSGETGSGEKLFF. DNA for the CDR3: TGTGCCAGCAGCGGCGAGACAGGCTCGGGTGAAAAACTGTTTTTT.

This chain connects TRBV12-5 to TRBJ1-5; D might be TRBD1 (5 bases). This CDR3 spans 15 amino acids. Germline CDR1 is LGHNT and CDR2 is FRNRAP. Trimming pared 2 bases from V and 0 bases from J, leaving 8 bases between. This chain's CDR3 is CASGLTGYSNQPQHF. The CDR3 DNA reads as TGTGCTAGTGGTTTGACAGGTTATAGCAATCAGCCCCAGCATTTT.

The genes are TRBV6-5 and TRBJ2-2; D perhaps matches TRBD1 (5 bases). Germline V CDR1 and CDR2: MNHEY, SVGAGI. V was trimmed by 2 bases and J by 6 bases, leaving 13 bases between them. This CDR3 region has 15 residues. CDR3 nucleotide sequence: TGTGCCAGCAGTTACGGACCAGGGCTTTCCGGGGAGCTGTTTTTT. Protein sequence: CASSYGPGLSGELFF.

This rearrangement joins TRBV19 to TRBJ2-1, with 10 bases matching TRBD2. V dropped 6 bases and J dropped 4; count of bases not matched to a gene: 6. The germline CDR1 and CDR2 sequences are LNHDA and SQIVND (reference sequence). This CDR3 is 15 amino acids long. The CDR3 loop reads CASSVFSGGYNEQFF. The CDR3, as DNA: TGTGCCAGTAGCGTGTTTAGCGGGGGGTACAATGAGCAGTTCTTC. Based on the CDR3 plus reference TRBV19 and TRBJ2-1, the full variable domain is DGGITQSPKYLFRKEGQNVTLSCEQNLNHDAMYWYRQDPGQGLRLIYYSQIVNDFQKGDIAEGYSVSREKKESFPLTVTSAQKNPTAFYLCASSVFSGGYNEQFFGPGTRLTVL.